This is a list of T cell receptor beta chains from one sample in a study of blood T cell repertoires in COVID-19. Generated by immunoSEQ multiplex PCR, the TCRdb table keeps only in-frame clones and is missing some. The sample carries around 200,000 clones, 80% to 90% recorded once. Sequencing was performed on peripheral blood. Receptors were obtained from a woman older than 75 with acute or convalescent COVID-19. CDR3s include the opening cysteine and the closing phenylalanine or tryptophan. D genes are given only for firm matches. Clone size appears in some rows only: once, few, many, or a class for an expanded clone.

j_call | d_call | cdr3_length | v_call | clone_size | cdr3_nt | cdr3_aa
TRBJ2-7 | TRBD1 | 15 | TRBV7-2 | NA | TGTGCCAGCAGCTCTATCGGGACAGGGATGTTCGAGCAGTACTTC | CASSSIGTGMFEQYF
TRBJ1-1 | TRBD1 | 15 | TRBV19 | few | TGTGCCAGTAGGTCAGGACAGGGGGCAATGGTTGAAGCTTTCTTT | CASRSGQGAMVEAFF
TRBJ1-1 | NA | 14 | TRBV2 | few | TGTGCCAGCAGTGTAAGGACAGAGAACACTGAAGCTTTCTTT | CASSVRTENTEAFF
TRBJ1-1 | TRBD1 | 17 | TRBV6-2/TRBV6-3 | NA | TGTGCCAGCAGTTACTCTTCAGGGGGTCGGAGAGGCACTGAAGCTTTCTTT | CASSYSSGGRRGTEAFF
TRBJ2-3 | NA | 15 | TRBV5-1 | NA | TGCGCCAGCAGCACCCTTGGATTAACAGCAGATACGCAGTATTTT | CASSTLGLTADTQYF
TRBJ2-1 | TRBD2 | 17 | TRBV25-1 | few | TGTGCCAGCAGTGAATGGGGTAGCGGGCAACACTACAATGAGCAGTTCTTC | CASSEWGSGQHYNEQFF
TRBJ2-5 | TRBD2 | 16 | TRBV18 | NA | TGTGCCAGCTCACGAGGGACTAGCGGGTCTGCGGAGACCCAGTACTTC | CASSRGTSGSAETQYF
TRBJ2-3 | NA | 15 | TRBV9 | NA | TGTGCCAGCAGCGTAGCTCTGGGCCAACCAGATACGCAGTATTTT | CASSVALGQPDTQYF
TRBJ2-5 | TRBD2 | 16 | TRBV5-4 | NA | TGTGCCAGCAGCCCCGGGACTAGCGGGATACGCGAGACCCAGTACTTC | CASSPGTSGIRETQYF
TRBJ2-7 | NA | 14 | TRBV11-2 | NA | TGTGCCAGCAGCTCGGGTGTTCAATCCTCCGAGCAGTACTTC | CASSSGVQSSEQYF
TRBJ2-3 | TRBD1 | 16 | TRBV5-1 | NA | TGCGCCAGCAGCTTACCGGGACAGGGTGGTCAAGATACGCAGTATTTT | CASSLPGQGGQDTQYF
TRBJ1-2 | TRBD1 | 17 | TRBV19 | NA | TGTGCCAGTAGCTTTGGGGCGGGACAGGGACGAAACTATGGCTACACCTTC | CASSFGAGQGRNYGYTF
TRBJ2-7 | TRBD1 | 15 | TRBV6-5 | NA | TGTGCCAGCAGTTATCGAAGGGACAGAGCCTACGAGCAGTACTTC | CASSYRRDRAYEQYF
TRBJ2-7 | TRBD1 | 17 | TRBV4-3 | few | TGCGCCAGCAGCCAAGCCCCTATGGGGGACAGCTCCTACGAGCAGTACTTC | CASSQAPMGDSSYEQYF
TRBJ2-5 | TRBD2 | 17 | TRBV4-3 | NA | TGCGCCAGCAGCCCGGGGAGTAGCGGGAGTATCCAAGAGACCCAGTACTTC | CASSPGSSGSIQETQYF
TRBJ2-3 | TRBD1 | 15 | TRBV5-1 | NA | TGCGCCAGCAGCCCGGGACAGGGGAGCACAGATACGCAGTATTTT | CASSPGQGSTDTQYF
TRBJ2-3 | NA | 15 | TRBV18 | NA | TGTGCCAGCTCACCTGCAGCTAGCTCCACAGATACGCAGTATTTT | CASSPAASSTDTQYF
TRBJ2-7 | TRBD1 | 14 | TRBV27 | once | TGTGCCAGCGTTGGGGACAGGGCCCGTGGGGAGCAGTACTTC | CASVGDRARGEQYF
TRBJ2-1 | TRBD1 | 11 | TRBV20-1 | NA | TGCAGTGCTCGCTCCGACAGGGGGCAGTTCTTC | CSARSDRGQFF
TRBJ1-1 | TRBD1 | 15 | TRBV6-2/TRBV6-3 | NA | TGTGCCAGCAGTTACTCGAGGGGACAGGGGACTGAAGCTTTCTTT | CASSYSRGQGTEAFF
TRBJ2-7 | TRBD1 | 14 | TRBV27 | once | TGTGCCAGCAGTTTAAGGGGGCCTACCTACGAGCAGTACTTC | CASSLRGPTYEQYF
TRBJ2-2 | NA | 14 | TRBV7-7 | NA | TGTGCTAGCAGGGGCGCGGGGGTAACCGGGGAGCTGTTTTTT | CASRGAGVTGELFF
TRBJ2-2 | TRBD2 | 16 | TRBV30 | NA | TGTGCCTGGAGTGTACGGAGCGGGAGGGACACCGGGGAGCTGTTTTTT | CAWSVRSGRDTGELFF
TRBJ1-5 | TRBD1 | 14 | TRBV10-3 | NA | TGTGCCATCAAGGGACAGGGAATAGAACAGCCCCAGCATTTT | CAIKGQGIEQPQHF
TRBJ1-2 | TRBD1 | 15 | TRBV27 | NA | TGTGCCAGCAGTGCATCCGGGACAGGGGGGTATGGCTACACCTTC | CASSASGTGGYGYTF
TRBJ1-1 | TRBD1 | 15 | TRBV7-8 | few | TGTGCCAGCAAATTCTCGGGACAGGGCAACACTGAAGCTTTCTTT | CASKFSGQGNTEAFF
TRBJ1-2 | TRBD1 | 16 | TRBV19 | NA | TGTGCCAGTAGTTCGCCGGGACAGGGTGTCTTCTATGGCTACACCTTC | CASSSPGQGVFYGYTF
TRBJ1-2 | TRBD1 | 13 | TRBV9 | NA | TGTGCCAGCAGCCCAGACAGGGCCTATGGCTACACCTTC | CASSPDRAYGYTF
TRBJ1-3 | TRBD1 | 17 | TRBV6-2/TRBV6-3 | NA | TGTGCCAGCAGTTACGCGGGACAGCAAAGCTCTGGAAACACCATATATTTT | CASSYAGQQSSGNTIYF
TRBJ2-6 | NA | 17 | TRBV18 | NA | TGTGCCAGCTCACCTCGCGGAAGGGGGACTGGGGCCAACGTCCTGACTTTC | CASSPRGRGTGANVLTF
TRBJ2-5 | TRBD2 | 15 | TRBV7-7 | NA | TGTGCTAGCAGCTTACTAGCGGGCGACTTAGAGACCCAGTACTTC | CASSLLAGDLETQYF
TRBJ1-5 | NA | 18 | TRBV5-8 | NA | TGTGCCAGCAGCTTGGCCGGTGTTGTAGGAGGGGGCAATCAGCCCCAGCATTTT | CASSLAGVVGGGNQPQHF
TRBJ2-5 | NA | 14 | TRBV7-8 | NA | TGTGCCAGCACGCTGGGGGGTGGGCAAGAGACCCAGTACTTC | CASTLGGGQETQYF
TRBJ2-1 | TRBD2 | 14 | TRBV5-1 | NA | TGCGCCAGCAGCTTGAGGGGGACTAGTAGCGAGCAGTTCTTC | CASSLRGTSSEQFF
TRBJ2-7 | NA | 15 | TRBV7-2 | NA | TGTGCCAGCAGCACTTTACAGGTTCCGTCCTACGAGCAGTACTTC | CASSTLQVPSYEQYF
TRBJ2-7 | NA | 14 | TRBV6-5 | NA | TGTGCCAGCAGGGGCAGGGGCAGGGGTTACGAGCAGTACTTC | CASRGRGRGYEQYF
TRBJ2-7 | TRBD1 | 17 | TRBV9 | NA | TGTGCCAGCAGCACCGGACAGGGCCTTTCAAGCTCCTACGAGCAGTACTTC | CASSTGQGLSSSYEQYF
TRBJ2-7 | NA | 14 | TRBV9 | few | TGTGCCAGCAGCGTAGACAGGGACCCCTACGAGCAGTACTTC | CASSVDRDPYEQYF
TRBJ2-3 | TRBD1 | 15 | TRBV28 | NA | TGTGCCGGAAACACCGGACAGGGGGCTATAGATACGCAGTATTTT | CAGNTGQGAIDTQYF
TRBJ1-4 | NA | 14 | TRBV10-3 | NA | TGTGCCATCAGTGTTGCGGGGTTCGACGAAAAACTGTTTTTT | CAISVAGFDEKLFF
TRBJ2-1 | TRBD2 | 16 | TRBV7-2 | NA | TGTGCCAGCAGCCCAAGGCAACTAGCGAAATACAATGAGCAGTTCTTC | CASSPRQLAKYNEQFF
TRBJ2-4 | NA | 17 | TRBV6-4 | NA | TGTGCCACCGCGTTTTCGGGGGACTCCCTAGCCAAAAACATTCAGTACTTC | CATAFSGDSLAKNIQYF
TRBJ2-1 | TRBD2 | 16 | TRBV7-2 | NA | TGTGCCAGCAGCTTTACAGGGTCTAGCGGGAGTCACGAGCAGTTCTTC | CASSFTGSSGSHEQFF
TRBJ2-7 | NA | 10 | TRBV6-1 | NA | TGTGCCAGCAGTGAAGTTAGATTGGACTTC | CASSEVRLDF
TRBJ2-2 | NA | 15 | TRBV12-2 | once | TGTGCAAGTCGCCCGGGACAGGGGAACACCGGGGAGCTGTTTTTT | CASRPGQGNTGELFF
TRBJ2-1 | NA | 15 | TRBV6-5 | NA | TGTGCCAGCAGTTACTGGGACAAGGCACACAATGAGCAGTTCTTC | CASSYWDKAHNEQFF
TRBJ1-1 | TRBD1 | 15 | TRBV28 | once | TGTGCCAGCAGTCTGCCGGGACAGATGAACACTGAAGCTTTCTTT | CASSLPGQMNTEAFF
TRBJ2-1 | TRBD2 | 14 | TRBV9 | NA | TGTGCCAGCAGCGTAGAGACTAGCGTGAATGAGCAGTTCTTC | CASSVETSVNEQFF
TRBJ2-1 | TRBD1 | 15 | TRBV18 | NA | TGTGCCAGCTCACCCGGGACAGGGGCGAATACTGAGCAGTTCTTC | CASSPGTGANTEQFF
TRBJ2-1 | TRBD1 | 13 | TRBV18 | NA | TGTGCCAGCTCACCAGACAGGGAGAATGAGCAGTTCTTC | CASSPDRENEQFF
TRBJ1-3 | TRBD1 | 12 | TRBV10-3 | once | TGTGCCACCCAGGGGGCAGGGGACACCATATATTTT | CATQGAGDTIYF
TRBJ2-2 | TRBD2 | 17 | TRBV7-2 | NA | TGTGCCAGCAGCCCGGCGGGGGGAGCGGTGAACACCGGGGAGCTGTTTTTT | CASSPAGGAVNTGELFF
TRBJ1-5 | NA | 15 | TRBV7-9 | NA | TGTGCCAGCAGCTTAGCGGGAGTCTTGGATCAGCCCCAGCATTTT | CASSLAGVLDQPQHF